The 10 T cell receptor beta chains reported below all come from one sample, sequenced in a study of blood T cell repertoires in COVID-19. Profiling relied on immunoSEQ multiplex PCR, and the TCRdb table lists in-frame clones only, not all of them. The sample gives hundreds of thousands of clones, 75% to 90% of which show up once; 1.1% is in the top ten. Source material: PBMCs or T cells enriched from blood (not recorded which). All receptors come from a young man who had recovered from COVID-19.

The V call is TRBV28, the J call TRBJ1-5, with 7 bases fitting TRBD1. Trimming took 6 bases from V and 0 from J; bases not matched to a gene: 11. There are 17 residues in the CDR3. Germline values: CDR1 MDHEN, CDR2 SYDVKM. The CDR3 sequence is CASSGQANLYSNQPQHF. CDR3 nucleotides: TGTGCCAGCAGCGGACAGGCGAACCTTTATAGCAATCAGCCCCAGCATTTT. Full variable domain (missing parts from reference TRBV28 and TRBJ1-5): DVKVTQSSRYLVKRTGEKVFLECVQDMDHENMFWYRQDPGLGLRLIYFSYDVKMKEKGDIPEGYSVSREKKERFSLILESASTNQTSMYLCASSGQANLYSNQPQHFGDGTRLSIL.

CDR3 DNA sequence: TGTGCCAGCAGTGAATTGGAGGGCGGCCAGACCCAGTACTTC. Translation: CASSELEGGQTQYF. The rearrangement uses TRBV2 and TRBJ2-5; a possible D gene is TRBD2 (6 bases). The germline gives CDR1 SNHLY, CDR2 FYNNEI. The CDR3 is 14 amino acids. Trimming pared 2 bases from V and 6 bases from J, leaving 13 bases between.

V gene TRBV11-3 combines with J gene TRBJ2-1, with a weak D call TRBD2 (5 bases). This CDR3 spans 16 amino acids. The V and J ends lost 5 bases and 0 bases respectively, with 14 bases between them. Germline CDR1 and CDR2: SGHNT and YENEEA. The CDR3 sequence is CASSLTTDPSYNEQFF. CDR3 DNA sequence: TGTGCCAGCAGCCTGACTACCGATCCCTCCTACAATGAGCAGTTCTTC.

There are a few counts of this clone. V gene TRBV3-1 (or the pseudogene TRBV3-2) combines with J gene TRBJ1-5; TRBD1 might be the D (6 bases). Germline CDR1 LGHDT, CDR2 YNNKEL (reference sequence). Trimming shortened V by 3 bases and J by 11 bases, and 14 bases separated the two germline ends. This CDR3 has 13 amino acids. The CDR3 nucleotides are TGTGCCAGCAGCCAGCCCCCCAAGGGGGCCCAGCATTTT. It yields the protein CASSQPPKGAQHF.

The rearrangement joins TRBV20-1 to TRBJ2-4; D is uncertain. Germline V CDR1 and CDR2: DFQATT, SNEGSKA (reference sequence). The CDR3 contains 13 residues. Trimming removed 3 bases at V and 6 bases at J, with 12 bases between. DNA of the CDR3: TGCAGTGCTAGTAGTCCGGAGACAAACATTCAGTACTTC. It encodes CSASSPETNIQYF.

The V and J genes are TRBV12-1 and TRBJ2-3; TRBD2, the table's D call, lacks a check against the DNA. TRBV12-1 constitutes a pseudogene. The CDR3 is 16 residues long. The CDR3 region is CASSPRGGRRRDTQYF. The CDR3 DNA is TGTGCCAGCAGCCCCCGGGGAGGGAGACGACGGGATACGCAGTATTTT.

Here the CDR3 DNA reads TGTGCCAGCAGCTCCCGCAGGGGGAACACCGGGGAGCTGTTTTTT. Its translation is CASSSRRGNTGELFF. The gene calls are TRBV4-2 and TRBJ2-2, with a weak D call TRBD1 (6 bases). This CDR3 has 15 amino acids. Germline V gene data show CDR1 as LGHNA and CDR2 as YNFKEQ. With 5 bases removed from V and 1 base from J, the gap between germline ends came to 11 bases.

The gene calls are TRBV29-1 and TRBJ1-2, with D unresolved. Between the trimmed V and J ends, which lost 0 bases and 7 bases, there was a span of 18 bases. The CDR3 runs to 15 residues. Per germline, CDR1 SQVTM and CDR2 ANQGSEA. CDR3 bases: TGCAGCGTTGAAGATCCCGGTTTTCCCGCGGCTGGCTACACCTTC. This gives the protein CSVEDPGFPAAGYTF. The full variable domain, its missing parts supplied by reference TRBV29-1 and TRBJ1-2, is SAVISQKPSRDICQRGTSLTIQCQVDSQVTMMFWYRQQPGQSLTLIATANQGSEATYESGFVIDKFPISRPNLTFSTLTVSNMSPEDSSIYLCSVEDPGFPAAGYTFGSGTRLTVV.

Here the CDR3 reads CASSQIGADYGYTF. In DNA, the CDR3 is TGTGCCAGCAGCCAAATAGGGGCTGACTATGGCTACACCTTC. This chain uses TRBV3-1 (or the pseudogene TRBV3-2) with TRBJ1-2; D might be TRBD1 (5 bases). Trimming removed 2 bases from V and 3 bases from J, with 10 bases in between. Germline-derived CDR1 and CDR2 are LGHDT and YNNKEL (reference sequence). The CDR3 covers 14 residues.

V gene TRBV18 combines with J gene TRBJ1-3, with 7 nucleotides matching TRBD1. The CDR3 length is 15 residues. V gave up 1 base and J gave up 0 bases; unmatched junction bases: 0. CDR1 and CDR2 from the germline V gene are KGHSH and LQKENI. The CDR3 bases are TGTGCCAGCTCACCACAGGGGGCCTCTGGAAACACCATATATTTT. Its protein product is CASSPQGASGNTIYF. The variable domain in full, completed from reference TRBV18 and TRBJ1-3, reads NAGVMQNPRHLVRRRGQEARLRCSPMKGHSHVYWYRQLPEEGLKFMVYLQKENIIDESGMPKERFSAEFPKEGPSILRIQQVVRGDSAAYFCASSPQGASGNTIYFGEGSWLTVV.